These 17 T cell receptor beta chains were all obtained from the same sample, sequenced in a study of shared T cell receptors in the human thymus. Produced via immunoSEQ multiplex PCR; TCRdb's table is partial and in-frame only. The sample carries 700,000 or so clones, approximately 85% recorded once. The sample was also reused in another study, on human thymus T cells.

The sample taken for sequencing was thymocytes. Source of these receptors: a girl under two years old with a congenital heart defect.

The rearrangement uses TRBV7-8 and TRBJ1-5; TRBD1 matches at 8 bases. This CDR3 region has 15 residues. Germline V gene lookup returns CDR1 SGHVS and CDR2 FQNEAQ. The J segment lost 5 bases and the V segment lost 5 bases, leaving 8 bases of the junction unmatched. CDR3 loop: CASSRRTGRDQPQHF. The CDR3 DNA is TGTGCCAGCAGCCGACGGACAGGGCGTGATCAGCCCCAGCATTTT.

Only a few counts were recorded for this clone. The chain is built from TRBV6-5 and TRBJ2-7, with D possibly TRBD2 on 6 matching bases. V was clipped by 6 bases and J by 4 bases, with 16 bases between them. This CDR3 region has 14 residues. Germline V gene lookup returns CDR1 MNHEY and CDR2 SVGAGI. The CDR3 sequence is CASRNLTRKYEQYF. The CDR3 bases are TGTGCCAGCAGGAACCTGACTAGGAAATACGAGCAGTACTTC.

This chain connects TRBV28 to TRBJ2-6; D remains ambiguous. The CDR3 is 15 amino acids. Trimming took 2 bases from V and 3 from J, leaving 8 bases between them. The germline V gene has CDR1 MDHEN and CDR2 SYDVKM. In DNA, the CDR3 is TGTGCCAGCAGTTTAGCCACTGATGGGGCCAACGTCCTGACTTTC. It encodes CASSLATDGANVLTF.

The chain recombines TRBV7-9 with TRBJ2-7, with D possibly matching TRBD1 (6 bases). Between the trimmed V and J ends, which lost 5 bases and 2 bases, there was a span of 19 bases. This CDR3 spans 16 amino acids. Germline-derived CDR1 and CDR2 are SEHNR and FQNEAQ (reference sequence). The CDR3 sequence: CASSQVDTGIPYEQYF. CDR3 nucleotides: TGTGCCAGCAGCCAAGTCGATACAGGGATCCCCTACGAGCAGTACTTC.

This chain connects TRBV12-2 to TRBJ2-7; the table's D call, TRBD1, has no DNA check behind it. TRBV12-2 is a pseudogene. CDR3 length equals 14 residues. The CDR3, as DNA: TGTGCAAGTCGCTTACTCAACAGAAACTACGAGCAGTACTTC. Protein sequence: CASRLLNRNYEQYF.

This clone was recorded only once. The chain employs TRBV5-1 and TRBJ1-1; 8 bases align to TRBD1. CDR3 size: 15 residues. Germline V gene sequence: CDR1 SGHRS, CDR2 YFSETQ. The V and J ends lost 3 bases and 6 bases, in that order; junction bases with no gene match: 10. The CDR3 bases are TGCGCCAGCAGCTCACATCGGGACAGGTTCGCTGAAGCTTTCTTT. It specifies CASSSHRDRFAEAFF.

The V and J genes are TRBV5-5 and TRBJ1-1; TRBD1 agrees at 7 bases. Unmatched junction bases numbered 4, after V lost 0 bases and J lost 5 bases. Germline V gives CDR1 SGHKS, CDR2 YYEKEE (reference sequence). CDR3 size: 14 residues. The CDR3 nucleotides are TGTGCCAGCAGCTTGGGACCAGGGGGAACTGAAGCTTTCTTT. This gives the protein CASSLGPGGTEAFF.

The gene calls are TRBV4-1 and TRBJ1-3; no reliable D call. V was cut by 0 bases and J by 2 bases, with 11 bases left in between. The CDR3 sequence is 16 residues long. The germline CDR1 and CDR2 sequences are MGHRA and YSYEKL. CDR3 in amino acids: CASSQDFRETGNTIYF. The CDR3 nucleotides are TGCGCCAGCAGCCAAGATTTCCGGGAAACTGGAAACACCATATATTTT.

This chain joins TRBV5-1 and TRBJ2-3; TRBD1 aligns across 7 bases. Trimming cost V 4 bases and J 6 bases; bases outside gene matches: 11. The CDR3 is made up of 15 amino acids. Germline CDR1 SGHRS, CDR2 YFSETQ. The CDR3 coding sequence is TGCGCCAGCAGCCTGGGGACAGCGCTTGAGGATACGCAGTATTTT. It yields the protein CASSLGTALEDTQYF.

This clone appeared once. The rearrangement uses TRBV5-1 and TRBJ1-1; the D is unclear. This CDR3 has 14 residues. Trimming shortened V by 1 base and J by 1 base, and 8 bases separated the two germline ends. In germline, CDR1 is SGHRS, CDR2 YFSETQ. The CDR3 DNA reads as TGCGCCAGCAGCTTGAGCCAACGGAACACTGAAGCTTTCTTT. This translates into CASSLSQRNTEAFF.

This chain uses TRBV5-5 with TRBJ1-2; a possible D gene is TRBD1 (5 bases). V gave up 4 bases and J gave up 8 bases, with 15 bases separating them. The germline V gene encodes CDR1 SGHKS and CDR2 YYEKEE (reference sequence). There are 13 residues in the CDR3. The DNA for the CDR3 is TGTGCCAGCAGCGTGGGGACTCCTGGGGGCTACACCTTC. Protein product: CASSVGTPGGYTF.

The chain carries TRBV25-1 and TRBJ2-1, with 7 nucleotides matching TRBD2. J was trimmed by 10 bases and V by 1 base; bases with no gene match: 4. CDR1 is MGHDK and CDR2 is SYGVNS in the germline V gene. This CDR3 region has 13 residues. The CDR3: CASSELRGEEQFF. The CDR3 nucleotides read TGTGCCAGCAGTGAATTACGGGGGGAAGAGCAGTTCTTC.

The gene calls are TRBV5-4 and TRBJ1-4, with D perhaps matching TRBD1 (5 bases). This CDR3 has 14 amino acids. V lost 2 bases and J lost 4, with 9 bases in between. Germline CDR1 SGHNT, CDR2 YYREEE (reference sequence). CDR3 residues: CASSFQGSNEKLFF. CDR3 nucleotide sequence: TGTGCCAGCAGCTTCCAGGGAAGTAATGAAAAACTGTTTTTT.

V usage is TRBV10-3 and J usage is TRBJ2-7; TRBD2 matches 8 bases. V shed 8 bases, J shed 3 bases, and the junction held 21 bases outside the gene matches. Germline loops: CDR1 ENHRY, CDR2 SYGVKD. CDR3 size: 18 residues. The CDR3 DNA sequence: TGTGCCATCGGGTCAACGGCTAGCGGGTTTACCAGCGTCTACGAGCAGTACTTC. This gives the protein CAIGSTASGFTSVYEQYF.

The rearrangement joins TRBV7-2 to TRBJ2-1, with TRBD2 matching 7 bases. Unmatched junction bases numbered 14, after V lost 6 bases and J lost 9 bases. Per germline, CDR1 SGHTA and CDR2 FQGNSA. This CDR3 has 15 residues. CDR3: CASSFTGEWGGEQFF. CDR3 sequence (DNA): TGTGCCAGCAGTTTTACGGGGGAATGGGGGGGTGAGCAGTTCTTC. Based on the CDR3 plus reference TRBV7-2 and TRBJ2-1, the full variable domain is GAGVSQSPSNKVTEKGKDVELRCDPISGHTALYWYRQSLGQGLEFLIYFQGNSAPDKSGLPSDRFSAERTGGSVSTLTIQRTQQEDSAVYLCASSFTGEWGGEQFFGPGTRLTVL.

This sequence joins TRBV6-1 and TRBJ2-7; 10 nucleotides match TRBD1. V shed 2 bases and J 2 bases; nucleotides not matched to a gene: 6. The germline CDR1 and CDR2 sequences are MNHNS and SASEGT. The CDR3 runs 16 residues. CDR3 DNA: TGTGCCAGCAGTGAAAGCCCGACAGGGGGCACCTACGAGCAGTACTTC. It translates to CASSESPTGGTYEQYF.

The rearrangement joins TRBV9 to TRBJ2-1, with a tentative D call TRBD2 (5 bases). The germline CDR1 and CDR2 sequences are SGDLS and YYNGEE. This CDR3 region has 15 residues. V lost 4 bases and J lost 9, with 20 bases in between. The CDR3 region is CASSLAPLVGSEQFF. For the CDR3, the DNA is TGTGCCAGCAGCCTTGCCCCCTTAGTGGGGAGTGAGCAGTTCTTC.